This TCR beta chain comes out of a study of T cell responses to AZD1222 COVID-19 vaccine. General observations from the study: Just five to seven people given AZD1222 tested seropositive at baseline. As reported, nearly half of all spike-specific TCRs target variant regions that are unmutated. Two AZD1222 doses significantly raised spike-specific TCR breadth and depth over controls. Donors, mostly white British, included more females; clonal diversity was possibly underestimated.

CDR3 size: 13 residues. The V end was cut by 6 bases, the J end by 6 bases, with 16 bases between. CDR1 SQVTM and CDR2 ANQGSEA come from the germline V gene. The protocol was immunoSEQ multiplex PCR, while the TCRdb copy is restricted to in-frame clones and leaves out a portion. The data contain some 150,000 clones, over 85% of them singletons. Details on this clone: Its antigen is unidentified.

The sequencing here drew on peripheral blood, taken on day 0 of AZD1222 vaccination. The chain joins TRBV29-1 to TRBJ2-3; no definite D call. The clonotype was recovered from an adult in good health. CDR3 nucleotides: TGCAGCGTCGCGGCACAGAATGATGATACGCAGTATTTT. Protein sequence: CSVAAQNDDTQYF.